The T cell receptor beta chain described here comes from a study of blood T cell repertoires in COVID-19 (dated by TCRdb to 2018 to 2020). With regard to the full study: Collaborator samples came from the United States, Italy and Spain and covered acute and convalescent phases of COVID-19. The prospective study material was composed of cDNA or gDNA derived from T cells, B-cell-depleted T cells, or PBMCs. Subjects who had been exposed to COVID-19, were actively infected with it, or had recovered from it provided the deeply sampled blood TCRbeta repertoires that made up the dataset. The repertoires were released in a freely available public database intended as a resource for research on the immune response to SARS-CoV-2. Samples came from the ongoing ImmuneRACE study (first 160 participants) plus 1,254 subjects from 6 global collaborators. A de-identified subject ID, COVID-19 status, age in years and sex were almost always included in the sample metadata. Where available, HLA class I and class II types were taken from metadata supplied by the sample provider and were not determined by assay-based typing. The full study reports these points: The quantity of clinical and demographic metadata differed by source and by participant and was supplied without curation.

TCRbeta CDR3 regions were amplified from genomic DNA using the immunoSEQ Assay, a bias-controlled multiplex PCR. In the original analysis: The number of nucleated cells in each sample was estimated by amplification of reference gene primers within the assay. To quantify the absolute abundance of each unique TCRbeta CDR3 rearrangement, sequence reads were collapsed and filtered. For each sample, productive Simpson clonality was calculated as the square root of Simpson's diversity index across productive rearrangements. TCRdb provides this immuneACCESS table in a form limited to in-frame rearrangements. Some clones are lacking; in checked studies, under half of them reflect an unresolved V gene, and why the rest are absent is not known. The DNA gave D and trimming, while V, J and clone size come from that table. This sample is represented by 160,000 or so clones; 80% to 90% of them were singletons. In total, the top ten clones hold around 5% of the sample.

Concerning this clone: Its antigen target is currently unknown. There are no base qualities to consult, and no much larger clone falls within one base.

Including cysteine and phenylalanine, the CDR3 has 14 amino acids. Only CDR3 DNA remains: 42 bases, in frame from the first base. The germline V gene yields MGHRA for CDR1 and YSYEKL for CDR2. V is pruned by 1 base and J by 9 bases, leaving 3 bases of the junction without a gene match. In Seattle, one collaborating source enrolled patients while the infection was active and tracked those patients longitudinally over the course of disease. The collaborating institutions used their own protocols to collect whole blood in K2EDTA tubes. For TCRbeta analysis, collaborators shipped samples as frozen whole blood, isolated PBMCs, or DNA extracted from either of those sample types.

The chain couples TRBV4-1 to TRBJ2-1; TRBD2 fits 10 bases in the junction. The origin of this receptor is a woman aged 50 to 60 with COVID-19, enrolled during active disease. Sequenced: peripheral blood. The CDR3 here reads CASSQVLAGVEQFF. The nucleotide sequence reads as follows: TGCGCCAGCAGCCAAGTTCTAGCGGGGGTTGAGCAGTTCTTC.